This T cell receptor beta chain was found in a study of cytomegalovirus exposure and HLA in healthy donors. Overall study results and limits: Researchers reported in a later analysis that a missense DCLRE1C variant was tied to TCR beta V- and J-gene trimming. A likely sequencing artifact accounted for one observed cluster of highly shared sequence variants. The investigators catalogued 150 to 200 TCR beta chains as cytomegalovirus-associated. Accurate HLA-A and HLA-B prediction from TCR beta sequences was reported for most subjects.

With 60 Vbeta and 13 Jbeta primers, the PCR was carried out. TCRdb's table, derived via immunoSEQ multiplex PCR, lists solely in-frame clones and lacks some. The sample has tens of thousands of clones, less than 85% seen once. The CDR3 totals 16 residues. Germline lookup yields CDR1 MRHNA and CDR2 SNTAGT. V shed 2 bases and J 1 base; nucleotides not matched to a gene: 6. This clone was picked up one time. Its antigen is unknown. The gene calls are TRBV6-4 and TRBJ2-3; TRBD2 aligns across 7 bases. The sequenced sample was PBMCs. This clonotype was obtained from a young woman in good health and CMV-seronegative. This CDR3 is CASSDRTGGGTDTQYF. CDR3 DNA: TGTGCCAGCAGTGACCGCACGGGGGGAGGCACAGATACGCAGTATTTT.